The 7 T cell receptor beta chains reported below all come from one sample, sequenced in a study of T cells in Graves' hyperthyroidism and ophthalmopathy. The CDR3 regions of TCR beta were amplified from RNA transcripts. HTBI primers drove first-round RT-PCR of the TCR CDR3. Via MiXCR, TCRdb re-called the multiplex PCR reads, giving one row per CDR3 protein. Of around 760,000 distinct CDR3 sequences listed, approximately 36% are singletons. The material sequenced was blood. The receptor source for this set is a woman between 40 and 55 years old with Graves' hyperthyroidism.

The sample holds a few counts of this clonotype. The gene calls are TRBV7-9 and TRBJ2-7; 7 bases line up with TRBD1. The CDR3 extends over 14 amino acids. Germline V gene data show CDR1 as SEHNR and CDR2 as FQNEAQ (reference sequence). After removal of 0 bases from V and 10 bases from J, the junction contained 9 bases not matched to a gene. CDR3 nucleotide sequence: TGTGCCAGCAGCTTAGCTTTGTTGGGGGACAGACAGTACTTC. It translates to CASSLALLGDRQYF.

This clonotype was counted a few times. The gene calls are TRBV7-9 and TRBJ1-2, with D unresolved. V gave up 5 bases and J gave up 4 bases, with 14 bases separating them. Germline CDR1 and CDR2: SEHNR and FQNEAQ (reference sequence). The CDR3 loop spans 14 amino acids. DNA for the CDR3: TGTGCCAGCAGCCATTGGACGGATGTCTATGGCTACACCTTC. Its translation: CASSHWTDVYGYTF.

The rearrangement uses TRBV10-3 and TRBJ1-4; TRBD1 aligns across 9 bases. The CDR3 runs 14 residues. Trimming removed 5 bases from V and 8 bases from J; junction bases left unmatched: 6. In germline, CDR1 is ENHRY, CDR2 SYGVKD. The CDR3 DNA follows: TGTGCCATCAGTCCGGGACAGGGATCCGAAAAACTGTTTTTT. Amino acid sequence: CAISPGQGSEKLFF.

This clonotype was seen only a few times. V and J are TRBV7-9 and TRBJ2-7; 7 bases are shared with TRBD1. Unmatched junction bases numbered 10, after V lost 5 bases and J lost 3 bases. This CDR3 has 15 residues. The V gene's germline CDR1 is SEHNR and CDR2 FQNEAQ (reference sequence). CDR3 amino acids: CASSHITGARYEQYF. The CDR3, as DNA: TGTGCCAGCAGCCATATAACAGGGGCCCGCTACGAGCAGTACTTC.

This clonotype was counted at least ten times. In nucleotides, the CDR3 is TGTGCCAGTAGTACCCGTCAGAGACCTAACTATGGCTACACCTTC. This sequence encodes CASSTRQRPNYGYTF. This sequence joins TRBV19 and TRBJ1-2; unclear D gene. The CDR3 contains 15 residues. The V end was cut by 4 bases, the J end by 0 bases, with 12 bases between. Germline V gives CDR1 LNHDA, CDR2 SQIVND (reference sequence).

As concerns this clonotype: Because the CDR3's place on the DNA is in doubt, the DNA is left out and the CDR3 is given as listed by TCRdb. The V and J genes are TRBV2 and TRBJ2-7. Per germline, CDR1 SNHLY and CDR2 FYNNEI. The CDR3 is 17 residues long, counting both termini. This CDR3 reads CAICSATAQESSYEQYF.

This clonotype has at least ten counts. This chain uses TRBV25-1 with TRBJ2-6; the match to TRBD1 covers 9 bases. Trimming cost V 1 base and J 0 bases; bases outside gene matches: 7. Germline V gene lookup returns CDR1 MGHDK and CDR2 SYGVNS. This CDR3 region has 19 residues. This CDR3 is CASSESTGTGNSGANVLTF. CDR3 DNA: TGTGCCAGCAGTGAATCGACCGGGACAGGGAACTCTGGGGCCAACGTCCTGACTTTC.